This T cell receptor (beta chain) was captured by sequencing in a study of blood T cell repertoires in COVID-19. As for the study in general: The cDNA or gDNA used as material had been derived from T cells, B-cell-depleted T cells, or PBMCs.

Across about two dozen US areas, participants ranged in age from roughly 18 to 95 years. Sequencing used immunoSEQ multiplex PCR; TCRdb keeps in-frame clones, though not all of them. The repertoire holds approximately 250,000 clones, with approximately 88% as singletons. Per the germline V gene, CDR1 is SEHNR and CDR2 is FQNEAQ (reference sequence). Trimming took 4 bases from V and 3 from J; bases not matched to a gene: 5. The CDR3 sequence is 14 residues long. Source material: PBMCs or T cells enriched from blood (not recorded which). V is TRBV7-9 and J is TRBJ2-5; 7 bases line up with TRBD1. The sequence came from a woman aged 25 to 39 who had recovered from COVID-19. In nucleotides, the CDR3 is TGTGCCAGCAGCTCGACAGGGATCAAAGAGACCCAGTACTTC. Translation gives CASSSTGIKETQYF.